Listed here is a single TCR beta chain. Antigen specificity is unknown. Trimming left V 6 bases short and J 8 bases short, with 17 bases between. Germline V gene data show CDR1 as MNHEY and CDR2 as SVGAGI. CDR3 size: 14 residues. Division of CD4+ cells produced a CD45RA+ naive subset and a CD45RA-negative memory subset. The sample originates from a study of shared clonotypes between healthy human individuals. Study-level findings and limits: Some clonotypes were shared by all four sorted-subset donors, while others were not shared. The non-shared ones had lower generation probabilities than the shared ones. Rarefaction curves obtained for sorted subsets showed sequencing incomplete despite large depth.

As processed by the authors: Junction-only immunoSEQ sequences carried no quality scores, so filtering differed. Sequencing used immunoSEQ multiplex PCR; TCRdb keeps in-frame clones, though not all of them. That table supplies the V and J calls and clone size; D and trimming were determined from the DNA. In the table there are roughly 2.5 million clones, around nine tenths of which are singletons. Input material: naive CD4+ T cells sorted from blood. As for subset: CD45RA+ positively selected. This chain joins TRBV6-5 and TRBJ2-1; the D call may be TRBD1 or TRBD2 (5 bases each). This TCR was sampled from a man aged 18 to 35 in good health. The CDR3 coding sequence is TGTGCCAGCAGACCTTCCGGGGCCAACTATGAGCAGTTCTTC. Translated, it gives CASRPSGANYEQFF.